The present TCR beta chain was sequenced within a study of blood T cell repertoires in COVID-19. Study at large: The United States, Italy and Spain supplied acute and convalescent COVID-19 samples. T cells, B-cell-depleted T cells, or PBMCs provided the cDNA or gDNA that served as material.

The CDR3 runs 19 residues. V lost 4 bases, J lost 3 bases, and 11 bases stayed unmatched. Germline CDR1 LNHDA, CDR2 SQIVND (reference sequence). Per the study methods: Nucleated cell number was recorded as an estimate derived from reference gene primer amplification. Profiling relied on immunoSEQ multiplex PCR, and the TCRdb table lists in-frame clones only, not all of them. Clonal size and the V and J genes are those of that table, whereas D and trimming came from the DNA. This table holds some 45,000 clones, approximately 87% found once. The sequence was obtained from a human donor in a cohort sampled during active COVID-19. V usage is TRBV19 and J usage is TRBJ2-1; 14 bases line up with TRBD2. The sample consisted of peripheral blood. The CDR3 is CASSSSPGLAGDIYNEQFF. The CDR3 bases are TGTGCCAGTAGTAGCAGCCCGGGACTAGCGGGGGATATCTACAATGAGCAGTTCTTC.